Presented here are 5 T cell receptor beta chains from one specimen sequenced in a study of shared clonotypes between healthy human individuals. The assay was immunoSEQ multiplex PCR, and TCRdb's table has in-frame clones only and misses some. This sample yields approximately 100,000 clones, of which about two thirds are seen a single time; around 41% belongs to the top ten. Input material: memory CD8+ T cells sorted from blood. Subset described: CD45RO+ cells pooled with CCR7-negative TemRA cells. These receptors were obtained from a man younger than 45 in good health.

This clone was detected only once. The chain combines TRBV18 with TRBJ2-7; D possibly matches TRBD1 or TRBD2 (5 bases each). This CDR3 is 17 amino acids long. Germline-derived CDR1 and CDR2 are KGHSH and LQKENI. The ends were cut back, 4 bases at V and 0 bases at J, with 19 bases in the middle. Here the CDR3 reads CASSRRTGTRSSYEQYF. The CDR3 DNA reads as TGTGCCAGCTCACGCAGAACCGGGACGCGAAGCTCCTACGAGCAGTACTTC.

The genes are TRBV11-2 and TRBJ2-2; D unresolved. CDR3 length: 14 residues. Trimming cost V 2 bases and J 6 bases, with 10 bases left between them. Germline loops: CDR1 SGHAT, CDR2 FQNNGV. The CDR3 nucleotides read TGTGCCAGCAGCTTAAATTCTGGAGCCGGGGAGCTGTTTTTT. It translates to CASSLNSGAGELFF.

V gene TRBV27 combines with J gene TRBJ2-1; 8 bases are shared with TRBD2. This CDR3 is built from 17 residues. V gave up 5 bases and J gave up 3 bases; unmatched junction bases: 12. CDR1 MNHEY and CDR2 SMNVEV come from the germline V gene (reference sequence). The CDR3 here is CASSTNAFSGNYNEQFF. DNA for the CDR3: TGTGCCAGCAGTACGAACGCGTTTAGCGGGAACTACAATGAGCAGTTCTTC.

This chain uses TRBV7-3 with TRBJ1-1; D not resolved. Between the trimmed V and J ends, which lost 3 bases and 0 bases, there was a span of 8 bases. The CDR3 is 14 amino acids. CDR1 and CDR2 from the germline V gene are SGHTA and FQGTGA. CDR3 loop: CASSFDGVNTEAFF. CDR3 DNA: TGTGCCAGCAGCTTCGATGGGGTGAACACTGAAGCTTTCTTT.

This clone came up a few times. The chain couples TRBV28 to TRBJ1-5; D gene ambiguous. CDR1 is MDHEN, CDR2 SYDVKM, per germline. V was cut by 3 bases and J by 5 bases, with 20 bases left in between. The CDR3 extends over 17 amino acids. CDR3 in amino acids: CASSFPGLLLMDQPQHF. The CDR3 nucleotides read TGTGCCAGCAGTTTCCCTGGCCTACTCCTGATGGATCAGCCCCAGCATTTT.